The present T cell receptor beta chain was sequenced within a study of cytomegalovirus exposure and HLA in healthy donors. Data came from immunoSEQ multiplex PCR; TCRdb stores just in-frame clones and leaves some out. Of about 160,000 clones listed, 80% to 90% are singletons. A word on this clone: Its specificity is not known.

Overall study findings and caveats: Cytomegalovirus association was listed for 164 TCR beta chains.

CDR3 length equals 13 residues. Trimming cost V 0 bases and J 0 bases, with 2 bases left between them. CDR1 is MNHEY, CDR2 SMNVEV, per germline (reference sequence). This TCR was recovered from a woman aged 25 to 39 in good health and CMV-seronegative. The sample was PBMCs. This sequence joins TRBV27 and TRBJ1-1; D is unresolved. The CDR3 loop is CASSLSMNTEAFF. The CDR3 region has the DNA TGTGCCAGCAGTTTATCTATGAACACTGAAGCTTTCTTT.